A single sample gave rise to the 23 T cell receptor beta chains below, sequenced in a study of blood T cell repertoires in COVID-19 (TCRdb year 2020). Receptor libraries were prepared by the immunoSEQ multiplex PCR assay. TCRdb mirrors the immuneACCESS table, restricted to in-frame sequences. Some clones are absent from its copies; in checked studies, under half trace to an unresolved V gene, and the reason for the others is unknown. Here the sample has under 250,000 clones; 80% to 90% occur a single time. The ten largest clones add up to roughly 9.4% of the sample. The sample consisted of peripheral blood. The receptor set was obtained from a man aged 35 to 55 with active or convalescent COVID-19.

CDR3 sequence: CASSHRQGKTNEKLFF. For the CDR3, the DNA is TGCGCCAGCAGCCATCGACAGGGGAAGACTAATGAAAAACTGTTTTTT. The J gene is TRBJ1-4, the V gene TRBV4-1; 8 bases agree with TRBD1. CDR3 length: 16 amino acids. The V and J ends lost 3 bases and 2 bases, in that order; junction bases with no gene match: 5. Germline CDR1 is MGHRA and CDR2 is YSYEKL.

This clone came up once. In DNA form, the CDR3 reads TGTGCCATCAGTGACATCAGGGGAATGGCTGAAGCTTTCTTT. It translates to CAISDIRGMAEAFF. This chain uses TRBV10-3 with TRBJ1-1; weak D call: TRBD1 (6 bases). The length of the CDR3 is 14 residues. Trimming took 3 bases from V and 6 from J, leaving 14 bases between them. CDR1 is ENHRY, CDR2 SYGVKD, per germline.

This chain uses TRBV3-1 (or the pseudogene TRBV3-2) with TRBJ1-2; the match to TRBD1 covers 12 bases. Trimming cost V 8 bases and J 2 bases; bases outside gene matches: 6. The V gene's germline CDR1 is LGHDT and CDR2 YNNKEL (reference sequence). CDR3 length: 15 amino acids. CDR3: CASRPGTGGNYGYTF. CDR3 sequence (DNA): TGTGCCAGCCGGCCCGGGACAGGGGGCAACTATGGCTACACCTTC.

The rearrangement links TRBV3-1 (or the pseudogene TRBV3-2) to TRBJ1-4, with a weak D call TRBD1 (6 bases). V was shortened by 1 base and J by 1 base, with 13 bases between the two germline ends. Germline CDR1 LGHDT, CDR2 YNNKEL (reference sequence). The CDR3 extends over 17 amino acids. CDR3 sequence: CASSQGEGGRTNEKLFF. CDR3 sequence (DNA): TGTGCCAGCAGCCAAGGGGAGGGGGGACGAACTAATGAAAAACTGTTTTTT.

This clone occurred once. The chain combines TRBV30 with TRBJ2-7, with 9 bases aligning to TRBD1. The germline gives CDR1 GTSNPN, CDR2 SVGIG (reference sequence). This CDR3 comprises 13 residues. Unmatched junction bases numbered 2, after V lost 2 bases and J lost 3 bases. This CDR3 reads CAWSQGQGYEQYF. The CDR3 DNA reads as TGTGCCTGGAGTCAGGGACAGGGCTACGAGCAGTACTTC.

This chain connects TRBV7-9 to TRBJ2-5, with TRBD2 as a possible D gene (6 bases). This CDR3 has 16 amino acids. V lost 3 bases and J 2 bases, leaving 16 bases between the germline ends. CDR1 and CDR2 (germline): SEHNR, FQNEAQ (reference sequence). Written as DNA, the CDR3 is TGTGCCAGCAGCTTTGGGGCGGGAAAACTACAAGAGACCCAGTACTTC. Its translation is CASSFGAGKLQETQYF. Full variable domain (missing parts from reference TRBV7-9 and TRBJ2-5): DTGVSQNPRHKITKRGQNVTFRCDPISEHNRLYWYRQTLGQGPEFLTYFQNEAQLEKSRLLSDRFSAERPKGSFSTLEIQRTEQGDSAMYLCASSFGAGKLQETQYFGPGTRLLVL.

The V call is TRBV3-1 (or the pseudogene TRBV3-2), the J call TRBJ1-6; D not resolved. This CDR3 region has 11 residues. In germline, CDR1 is LGHDT, CDR2 YNNKEL (reference sequence). The V end was cut by 9 bases, the J end by 5 bases, with 5 bases between. CDR3 residues: CASSDNSPLHF. The CDR3 DNA is TGTGCCAGTTCGGATAATTCACCCCTCCACTTT.

This clone was found a few times. V is TRBV6-4 and J is TRBJ2-1; D possibly corresponds to TRBD2 (6 bases). With 6 bases removed from V and 2 bases from J, the gap between germline ends came to 11 bases. Germline V gene lookup returns CDR1 MRHNA and CDR2 SNTAGT. The CDR3 runs to 14 residues. The CDR3 sequence is CASSRDLTYNEQFF. The CDR3 DNA follows: TGTGCCAGCAGCCGGGACTTGACCTACAATGAGCAGTTCTTC.

J is TRBJ1-1 and V is TRBV7-2; D remains ambiguous. Trimming removed 3 bases at V and 2 bases at J, with 7 bases between. The CDR3 is 13 residues long. Germline-derived CDR1 and CDR2 are SGHTA and FQGNSA. DNA for the CDR3: TGTGCCAGCAGCTTTGGCTTCAACACTGAAGCTTTCTTT. Protein sequence: CASSFGFNTEAFF.

Concerning this clone: The junction shows a germline mismatch at one end, possibly a read error. V usage is TRBV7-7 and J usage is TRBJ2-2; 7 nucleotides line up with TRBD1. The CDR3 sequence is 16 residues long. Germline CDR1 SSHAT, CDR2 FNYEAQ (reference sequence). The CDR3, as DNA: TGTGCTAGCAGCCCCCGACAGGGTCCGAACACCGGGGAGCTGTTTTTT. Residues: CASSPRQGPNTGELFF.

The chain is built from TRBV28 and TRBJ2-7, with D possibly being TRBD2 (6 bases). The germline V gene has CDR1 MDHEN and CDR2 SYDVKM. The germline V and J ends were trimmed by 3 bases and 2 bases, with 11 bases remaining between them. The CDR3 has 14 amino acids. DNA for the CDR3: TGTGCCAGCAGTTTCCGGGCTAGCGCCTACGAGCAGTACTTC. Amino acids: CASSFRASAYEQYF.

Here the CDR3 DNA reads TGTGCCAGCAGCTTGACAGAGAACACCGGGGAGCTGTTTTTT. It specifies CASSLTENTGELFF. The chain links TRBV28 to TRBJ2-2; possibly TRBD1 for D (5 bases). The CDR3 loop spans 14 amino acids. Germline lookup yields CDR1 MDHEN and CDR2 SYDVKM. V dropped 6 bases and J dropped 1 base, with 9 bases sitting between them.

The chain couples TRBV25-1 to TRBJ1-5; D uncertain. Germline CDR1 MGHDK, CDR2 SYGVNS. V lost 0 bases, J lost 4 bases, and 16 bases lay in between. The CDR3 is made up of 17 amino acids. Here the CDR3 reads CASSEYSGVRRNQPQHF. The CDR3 nucleotides read TGTGCCAGCAGTGAATATTCCGGGGTACGGCGGAATCAGCCCCAGCATTTT.

The chain couples TRBV4-1 to TRBJ2-3, with 9 bases that match TRBD1. The junction had 9 bases not matched to a gene; V was cut back by 0 bases and J by 2 bases. This CDR3 spans 18 amino acids. Germline lookup yields CDR1 MGHRA and CDR2 YSYEKL. The CDR3 sequence is CASSQDGRTGAYTDTQYF. For the CDR3, the DNA is TGCGCCAGCAGCCAAGATGGGAGGACAGGGGCCTACACAGATACGCAGTATTTT.

V gene TRBV10-3 combines with J gene TRBJ1-2; TRBD1 agrees at 7 bases. This CDR3 region has 13 residues. The germline gives CDR1 ENHRY, CDR2 SYGVKD. V was pared by 7 bases and J by 2 bases, with 4 bases of the junction left unmatched. The CDR3 spells CAINTGQNYGYTF. CDR3 bases: TGTGCCATCAATACGGGACAGAACTATGGCTACACCTTC.

The rearrangement joins TRBV7-6 to TRBJ1-1, with 10 bases aligning to TRBD1. V was clipped by 5 bases and J by 5 bases; unmatched bases: 5. This CDR3 is built from 14 residues. CDR1 is SGHVS, CDR2 FNYEAQ, per germline. The CDR3 is CASSPDRGITEAFF. In DNA form, the CDR3 reads TGTGCCAGCAGCCCGGACAGGGGGATTACTGAAGCTTTCTTT.

The chain links TRBV30 to TRBJ2-7; maybe TRBD1 (7 bases). The CDR3 spans 13 residues. Germline assignment: CDR1 GTSNPN and CDR2 SVGIG (reference sequence). Between the trimmed V and J ends, which lost 3 bases and 7 bases, there was a span of 16 bases. The CDR3 here is CAWRGAPGGEQYF. Written as DNA, the CDR3 is TGTGCCTGGAGGGGGGCTCCAGGGGGGGAGCAGTACTTC.

The chain carries TRBV28 and TRBJ1-4; 9 bases match TRBD1. V gave up 8 bases and J gave up 8 bases; unmatched junction bases: 9. Germline V gene sequence: CDR1 MDHEN, CDR2 SYDVKM. The CDR3 covers 14 residues. The CDR3 sequence: CASLTGGLSEKLFF. CDR3 DNA sequence: TGTGCCAGCTTGACAGGGGGGTTGAGCGAAAAACTGTTTTTT.

This CDR3 reads CASSQVDRTNIQYF. The CDR3 nucleotides are TGCGCCAGCAGCCAAGTGGACAGGACAAACATTCAGTACTTC. The J gene is TRBJ2-4, the V gene TRBV4-1; TRBD1 matches 7 bases. CDR1 is MGHRA, CDR2 YSYEKL, per germline. The CDR3 covers 14 residues. V shed 1 base, J shed 6 bases, and the junction held 3 bases outside the gene matches.

The gene calls are TRBV4-2 and TRBJ2-2; 11 bases fit TRBD2. Trimming cost V 4 bases and J 2 bases; bases outside gene matches: 3. The germline V gene has CDR1 LGHNA and CDR2 YNFKEQ. This CDR3 has 16 residues. In DNA form, the CDR3 reads TGTGCCAGCAGCCTACTAGCGGGGGCCAACACCGGGGAGCTGTTTTTT. This encodes CASSLLAGANTGELFF.

The chain is built from TRBV3-1 (or the pseudogene TRBV3-2) and TRBJ1-2; D gene uncertain. Trimming stripped 0 bases from V and 8 bases from J, with 10 bases between. Looked up from germline, CDR1 is LGHDT and CDR2 is YNNKEL (reference sequence). CDR3 size: 13 residues. The CDR3 sequence: CASSQERSRGYTF. Here the CDR3 DNA reads TGTGCCAGCAGCCAAGAGCGGAGTAGGGGCTACACCTTC.

The chain couples TRBV7-9 to TRBJ2-7, with D uncertain. Trimming cost V 1 base and J 7 bases, with 8 bases left between them. From germline, CDR1 is SEHNR and CDR2 FQNEAQ (reference sequence). The CDR3 length is 12 residues. CDR3 nucleotides: TGTGCCAGCAGCTTAGGAGTCTCGGAGCAGTACTTC. Translated, it gives CASSLGVSEQYF.

This clone was seen a handful of times. This chain uses TRBV4-1 with TRBJ2-2; possibly TRBD1 for D (5 bases). Germline assignment: CDR1 MGHRA and CDR2 YSYEKL. Trimming cost V 1 base and J 3 bases, with 15 bases left between them. The CDR3 runs to 17 residues. The CDR3 coding sequence is TGCGCCAGCAGCCAAGTAAACCTGGGGCTGGACACCGGGGAGCTGTTTTTT. It encodes CASSQVNLGLDTGELFF.